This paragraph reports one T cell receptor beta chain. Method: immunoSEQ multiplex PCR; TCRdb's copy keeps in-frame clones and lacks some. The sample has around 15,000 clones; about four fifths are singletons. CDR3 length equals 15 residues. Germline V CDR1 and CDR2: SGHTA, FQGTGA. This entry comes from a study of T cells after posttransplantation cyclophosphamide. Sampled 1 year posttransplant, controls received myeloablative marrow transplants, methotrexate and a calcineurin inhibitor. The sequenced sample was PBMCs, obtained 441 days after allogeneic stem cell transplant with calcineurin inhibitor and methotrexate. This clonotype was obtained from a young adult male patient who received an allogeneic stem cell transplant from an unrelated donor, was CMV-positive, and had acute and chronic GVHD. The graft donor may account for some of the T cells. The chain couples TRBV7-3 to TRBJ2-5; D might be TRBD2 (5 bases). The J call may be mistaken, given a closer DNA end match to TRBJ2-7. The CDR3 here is CASSPLPGSTYEQYF. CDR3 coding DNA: TGTGCCAGCAGCCCCCTGCCGGGGTCGACCTACGAGCAGTACTTC.